The 27 T cell receptor beta chains below were found in one sample sequenced in a study of blood T cells in healthy people across ages. Primed by a sample-barcoded 5' primer and a J-beta primer mix, a second PCR proceeded for about 6 to 12 cycles. TCRdb itself ran the 5' RACE reads through MiXCR, one entry per CDR3 protein. Here the sample spans roughly 1.7 million distinct CDR3 sequences, 30% to 40% being singletons. Sequencing used blood. The receptor source for this set is a woman aged 25 to 39 in good health.

This clonotype was seen a few times. In DNA, the CDR3 is TGCAGTGCTAAAGGGACAGTAAGCAATCAGCCCCAGCATTTT. Residues: CSAKGTVSNQPQHF. The V gene is TRBV20-1, the J gene TRBJ1-5; 7 bases are a match to TRBD1. J lost 1 base, V lost 4 bases, and 4 bases had no gene match. Looked up from germline, CDR1 is DFQATT and CDR2 is SNEGSKA (reference sequence). The CDR3 has 14 residues.

This clonotype appeared a few times. The gene calls are TRBV14 and TRBJ2-4, with TRBD2 as a possible D gene (5 bases). This CDR3 region has 13 residues. Trimming took 1 base from V and 13 from J, leaving 14 bases between them. Germline V lookup: CDR1 SGHDN, CDR2 FVKESK. This CDR3 is CASSQVTVREQYF. The CDR3 nucleotides read TGTGCCAGCAGCCAAGTAACGGTTAGGGAGCAGTACTTC.

This clonotype was seen more than once but under ten times. The rearrangement uses TRBV7-6 and TRBJ2-5; D might be TRBD1 (6 bases). V lost 3 bases to trimming and J lost 5 bases, with 19 bases between them. CDR3 length equals 16 residues. Germline CDR1 and CDR2: SGHVS and FNYEAQ. The CDR3 bases are TGTGCCAGCAGCTTTTCCCACCTCACAGGACAGGAGACCCAGTACTTC. It specifies CASSFSHLTGQETQYF.

CDR3 residues: CASSYELGRQPQHF. The CDR3 nucleotides are TGTGCCAGCAGTTACGAGCTGGGGCGTCAGCCCCAGCATTTT. The V gene is TRBV6-2 or TRBV6-3, the J gene TRBJ1-5; D perhaps matches TRBD1 (5 bases). Germline lookup yields CDR1 MNHEY and CDR2 SVGEGT. V was clipped by 2 bases and J by 6 bases, with 11 bases between them. The length of the CDR3 is 14 residues.

The chain couples TRBV12-3 or TRBV12-4 to TRBJ2-4, with D perhaps TRBD1 or TRBD2 (6 bases each). The CDR3 runs 15 residues. V shed 5 bases and J shed 6 bases, with 17 bases lying between them. CDR3 coding DNA: TGTGCCAGCAGTGTGGGAGGAGGGGGTGCAAACATTCAGTACTTC. As protein: CASSVGGGGANIQYF.

This rearrangement joins TRBV2 to TRBJ1-2; the D gene is possibly TRBD1 (6 bases). The CDR3 is 13 residues long. Trimming shortened V by 4 bases and J by 4 bases, and 10 bases separated the two germline ends. Germline V CDR1 and CDR2: SNHLY, FYNNEI. CDR3 protein: CASSADRIYGYTF. The DNA of the CDR3 is TGTGCCAGCAGTGCCGACAGGATCTATGGCTACACCTTC.

Notes on this clonotype: A clone one base away is much larger, so this may be a read error. V and J are TRBV7-9 and TRBJ2-4; maybe TRBD2 (6 bases). Germline V gives CDR1 SEHNR, CDR2 FQNEAQ (reference sequence). The CDR3 is 13 residues long. DNA of the CDR3: TGTGCCAACAGCGGGTTAGCCAAAAACATTCAGTACTTC. This gives the protein CANSGLAKNIQYF.

In this sample, this clonotype turned up once. The CDR3 end shows no conserved phenylalanine or tryptophan, and so a read error is likely. This chain joins TRBV10-3 and TRBJ2-5; 10 bases fit TRBD2. CDR1 ENHRY and CDR2 SYGVKD come from the germline V gene. The CDR3 contains 13 residues. J was trimmed by 4 bases and V by 8 bases; bases with no gene match: 4. DNA of the CDR3: TGTGCCATCTCTAGCGGGGGAGGAGAGACCCAGTACCTC. Protein: CAISSGGGETQYL.

The sample holds a few counts of this clonotype. V gene TRBV13 combines with J gene TRBJ2-7, with 7 bases identical to TRBD2. The germline CDR1 and CDR2 sequences are PRHDT and FYEKMQ (reference sequence). Trimming cost V 5 bases and J 3 bases; bases outside gene matches: 7. The CDR3 consists of 14 residues. The CDR3 loop reads CASSPRLALYEQYF. The CDR3 nucleotides read TGTGCCAGCAGCCCACGACTAGCACTCTACGAGCAGTACTTC.

This clonotype has only a few counts. The CDR3 region has the DNA TGTGCCAGCAGCCCGGGCAGCTCGGGAGGCTACACCTTC. It yields the protein CASSPGSSGGYTF. The chain has TRBV5-6 and TRBJ1-2; no reliable D call. Deletions cut 4 bases from V and 8 bases from J, with 15 bases between. This CDR3 comprises 13 residues. Germline assignment: CDR1 SGHDT and CDR2 YYEEEE.

This clonotype appeared a single time. The genes are TRBV7-9 and TRBJ2-1, with no clear D. The CDR3 sequence is 13 residues long. Deletions cut 5 bases from V and 15 bases from J, with 20 bases between. Germline V gene lookup returns CDR1 SEHNR and CDR2 FQNEAQ (reference sequence). The CDR3 DNA reads TGTGCCAGCAGCCCCCTGGGGTCCCAAGTGGGGTTCTTC. Protein sequence: CASSPLGSQVGFF. The full variable domain, with the rest looked up from reference TRBV7-9 and TRBJ2-1, is DTGVSQNPRHKITKRGQNVTFRCDPISEHNRLYWYRQTLGQGPEFLTYFQNEAQLEKSRLLSDRFSAERPKGSFSTLEIQRTEQGDSAMYLCASSPLGSQVGFFGPGTRLTVL.

In the case of this clonotype: Germline and junction disagree at one end, which may indicate a read error. The gene calls are TRBV3-1 and TRBJ2-7; D may be TRBD2 (6 bases). CDR1 is LGHDT, CDR2 YNNKEL, per germline (reference sequence). This CDR3 region has 15 residues. The CDR3 reads CASNQFSGGFYEQYF. In DNA form, the CDR3 reads TGTGCCAGCAACCAATTCTCCGGAGGGTTCTACGAGCAGTACTTC.

The chain couples TRBV11-2 to TRBJ2-5; TRBD2 agrees at 15 bases. This CDR3 comprises 18 residues. Trimming took 5 bases from V and 2 from J; bases not matched to a gene: 9. Germline V gives CDR1 SGHAT, CDR2 FQNNGV. CDR3 residues: CASSLGLAGGYWQETQYF. The CDR3 DNA reads TGTGCCAGCAGCCTAGGACTAGCGGGGGGGTATTGGCAAGAGACCCAGTACTTC.

This clonotype was seen a few times. The chain joins TRBV15 to TRBJ2-1, with D unresolved. The CDR3 contains 12 residues. The V end was cut by 3 bases, the J end by 7 bases, with 7 bases between. Germline assignment: CDR1 LNHNV and CDR2 YYDKDF (reference sequence). DNA for the CDR3: TGTGCCACCAGCAGTAAAGGAAATGAGCAGTTCTTC. Its translation is CATSSKGNEQFF.

There are a few counts of this clonotype. The rearrangement joins TRBV7-6 to TRBJ2-5, with D possibly TRBD2 on 5 matching bases. Germline CDR1 SGHVS, CDR2 FNYEAQ. V lost 1 base to trimming and J lost 5 bases, with 14 bases between them. The CDR3 has 15 residues. The CDR3 region is CASSLVDNGEETQYF. CDR3 nucleotide sequence: TGTGCCAGCAGCTTAGTTGACAACGGGGAGGAGACCCAGTACTTC.

This chain uses TRBV29-1 with TRBJ2-3; TRBD2 aligns across 8 bases. CDR1 is SQVTM, CDR2 ANQGSEA, per germline. Germline trimming cut 3 bases from V and 2 bases from J; bases unmatched to any gene: 4. The CDR3 covers 14 residues. The CDR3 DNA sequence: TGCAGCGTTGAGGGGCGGGGGGACACAGATACGCAGTATTTT. This codes for CSVEGRGDTDTQYF.

This clonotype was found a few times. This chain connects TRBV20-1 to TRBJ1-1; D is uncertain. Germline V lookup: CDR1 DFQATT, CDR2 SNEGSKA (reference sequence). This CDR3 contains 13 residues. V was shortened by 5 bases and J by 1 base, with 11 bases between the two germline ends. This chain's CDR3 is CSADHKSNTEAFF. The CDR3 DNA reads TGCAGTGCTGACCACAAATCGAACACTGAAGCTTTCTTT.

The V and J genes are TRBV20-1 and TRBJ2-1; unclear D gene. This CDR3 is 15 amino acids long. Germline CDR1 is DFQATT and CDR2 is SNEGSKA (reference sequence). Trimming shortened V by 0 bases and J by 4 bases, and 13 bases separated the two germline ends. Here the CDR3 reads CSARDSARTYNEQFF. CDR3 nucleotide sequence: TGCAGTGCTAGAGATTCAGCTAGAACTTACAATGAGCAGTTCTTC.

For the CDR3, the DNA is TGTGCCAGCAGCCCCGGGACTGAGCTCTACAATGAGCAGTTCTTC. The encoded protein is CASSPGTELYNEQFF. This sequence joins TRBV27 and TRBJ2-1; D possibly corresponds to TRBD2 (6 bases). Trimming took 6 bases from V and 3 from J, leaving 15 bases between them. The CDR3 length is 15 residues. CDR1 and CDR2 from the germline V gene are MNHEY and SMNVEV (reference sequence).

Remarks on this clonotype: A much larger clone differs from this one at a single base, so this may be a read error. The chain has TRBV29-1 and TRBJ2-4; D is undetermined. Trimming took 4 bases from V and 1 from J, leaving 14 bases between them. The CDR3 loop spans 15 amino acids. Germline V lookup: CDR1 SQVTM, CDR2 ANQGSEA. CDR3 DNA sequence: TGCAGCGTTGTCGGCCCCAATGGGGCCAAAAACATTCAGTACTTC. Its protein product is CSVVGPNGAKNIQYF.

In its sample, this clonotype was seen a few times. The chain is built from TRBV10-3 and TRBJ2-5, with 9 bases aligning to TRBD1. V shed 5 bases, J shed 2 bases, and the junction held 6 bases outside the gene matches. Per the germline V gene, CDR1 is ENHRY and CDR2 is SYGVKD. The CDR3 sequence is 15 residues long. In nucleotides, the CDR3 is TGTGCCATCAGTAGTCCGGGACAGGGACAAGAGACCCAGTACTTC. As protein: CAISSPGQGQETQYF.

This clonotype has only a few counts. This chain's CDR3 is CASSKGGLTDNEQFF. The CDR3, as DNA: TGTGCCAGCAGTAAAGGGGGGCTTACAGACAATGAGCAGTTCTTC. V gene TRBV6-4 combines with J gene TRBJ2-1; possibly TRBD1 or TRBD2 for D (6 bases each). Germline loops: CDR1 MRHNA, CDR2 SNTAGT. The CDR3 extends over 15 amino acids. Trimming stripped 5 bases from V and 5 bases from J, with 16 bases between.

V is TRBV20-1 and J is TRBJ2-7; the D call may be TRBD1 or TRBD2 (5 bases each). CDR1 DFQATT and CDR2 SNEGSKA come from the germline V gene (reference sequence). V shed 0 bases and J shed 3 bases, with 15 bases lying between them. The CDR3 covers 15 residues. CDR3 coding DNA: TGCAGTGCTAGAGACCAAGCCGGGACGCACTACGAGCAGTACTTC. Its protein is CSARDQAGTHYEQYF.

Details on this clonotype: Compared with germline, one end of the junction differs, possibly owing to a read error. The gene calls are TRBV4-1 and TRBJ2-5, with 12 bases matching TRBD2. This CDR3 has 16 amino acids. CDR1 and CDR2 from the germline V gene are MGHRA and YSYEKL. The DNA of the CDR3 is TGCGCCAGCAGCCAAACGACTAGCGGGGGACAAGAGGCCCAGTACTTC. This translates into CASSQTTSGGQEAQYF.

This chain links TRBV7-6 with TRBJ2-3; 10 nucleotides agree with TRBD2. This CDR3 has 17 residues. The germline V gene encodes CDR1 SGHVS and CDR2 FNYEAQ. The V segment lost 3 bases and the J segment 3 bases; nucleotides outside the gene matches: 9. CDR3 nucleotide sequence: TGTGCCAGCAGCTTCCTTCCTAGCGGGGGTTTGACAGATACGCAGTATTTT. Its translation: CASSFLPSGGLTDTQYF.

As DNA, the CDR3 is TGTGCCAGCTCACCACGATCAGGCCTGAACACTGAAGCTTTCTTT. Translated: CASSPRSGLNTEAFF. The rearrangement joins TRBV18 to TRBJ1-1; D unclear. V shed 1 base and J shed 0 bases, with 9 bases lying between them. Germline V CDR1 and CDR2: KGHSH, LQKENI. CDR3 length: 15 residues.

This chain connects TRBV5-1 to TRBJ2-5; D call uncertain. Trimming stripped 1 base from V and 0 bases from J, with 13 bases between. This CDR3 contains 16 residues. CDR1 SGHRS and CDR2 YFSETQ come from the germline V gene. CDR3 loop: CASSLSSRLYQETQYF. The CDR3 region has the DNA TGCGCCAGCAGCTTGTCCTCTCGCCTGTACCAAGAGACCCAGTACTTC.